What follows are 13 T cell receptor beta chains derived from one specimen sequenced in a study of blood T cell repertoires in COVID-19 (dated by TCRdb to the early 2020s). The receptor library was made with the immunoSEQ multiplex PCR assay. What TCRdb holds here is the immuneACCESS table cut down to in-frame rearrangements. Part of the clones is not present; checked against another copy, under half of the missing clones reflect an unresolved V gene, and the others are unexplained. In all, the sample holds 250,000 to 300,000 clones, and around 78% of those were seen once. Over 4.5% of the sample is held by the ten biggest clonotypes. Material for sequencing was peripheral blood. These receptor sequences come from a man aged 55 to 69 who had recovered from COVID-19.

The chain recombines TRBV5-4 with TRBJ2-5; weak D call: TRBD2 (5 bases). Trimming cost V 0 bases and J 3 bases, with 9 bases left between them. This CDR3 contains 14 residues. Germline V gene data show CDR1 as SGHNT and CDR2 as YYREEE (reference sequence). CDR3 in amino acids: CASSLEASKETQYF. The CDR3 DNA follows: TGTGCCAGCAGCTTGGAGGCTAGCAAAGAGACCCAGTACTTC.

This sequence joins TRBV5-4 and TRBJ2-1, with 7 bases that match TRBD2. V was pared by 5 bases and J by 5 bases, with 10 bases of the junction left unmatched. The CDR3 extends over 15 amino acids. In germline, CDR1 is SGHNT, CDR2 YYREEE (reference sequence). The CDR3 spells CASRLTSGANNEQFF. The DNA for the CDR3 is TGTGCCAGCAGGTTGACGAGCGGGGCGAACAATGAGCAGTTCTTC.

V gene TRBV6-5 combines with J gene TRBJ2-7; perhaps TRBD1 as D (5 bases). The V end was cut by 7 bases, the J end by 3 bases, with 16 bases between. The length of the CDR3 is 14 residues. CDR1 MNHEY and CDR2 SVGAGI come from the germline V gene. The CDR3, as DNA: TGTGCCAGCATCCAACAGGCCTACCTCTACGAGCAGTACTTC. This translates into CASIQQAYLYEQYF.

The chain carries TRBV10-3 and TRBJ2-5, with 11 bases matching TRBD1. Unmatched junction bases numbered 4, after V lost 5 bases and J lost 2 bases. Germline V gene data show CDR1 as ENHRY and CDR2 as SYGVKD. This CDR3 is 15 amino acids long. As DNA, the CDR3 is TGTGCCATCAGTCTGGACAGGGGGCGGCAAGAGACCCAGTACTTC. It translates to CAISLDRGRQETQYF.

This chain connects TRBV18 to TRBJ1-4; 10 bases fit TRBD1. V dropped 4 bases and J dropped 5; count of bases not matched to a gene: 1. The CDR3 runs 14 residues. Germline V CDR1 and CDR2: KGHSH, LQKENI. The CDR3 sequence: CASSLGQGNEKLFF. The DNA of the CDR3 is TGTGCCAGCTCACTGGGACAGGGGAATGAAAAACTGTTTTTT.

This clone has only one observation. V is TRBV6-5 and J is TRBJ2-4; weak D call: TRBD1 (6 bases). V was shortened by 5 bases and J by 4 bases, with 6 bases between the two germline ends. Germline values: CDR1 MNHEY, CDR2 SVGAGI. This CDR3 spans 12 amino acids. CDR3 protein: CASSTGKNIQYF. The CDR3, as DNA: TGTGCCAGCAGTACAGGGAAAAACATTCAGTACTTC.

The J gene is TRBJ1-6, the V gene TRBV3-1 (or the pseudogene TRBV3-2), with a weak D call TRBD1 (6 bases). This CDR3 comprises 15 residues. CDR1 is LGHDT, CDR2 YNNKEL, per germline (reference sequence). With 4 bases removed from V and 9 bases from J, the gap between germline ends came to 16 bases. CDR3 DNA: TGTGCCAGCAGCCCTTTCGGACAGCAAACTTCACCCCTCCACTTT. Residues: CASSPFGQQTSPLHF.

The chain couples TRBV2 to TRBJ2-7; 7 positions match TRBD2. V shed 6 bases, J shed 3 bases, and the junction held 5 bases outside the gene matches. Looked up from germline, CDR1 is SNHLY and CDR2 is FYNNEI. The CDR3 is made up of 13 amino acids. CDR3 sequence reads: CASSRTSGYEQYF. The CDR3 nucleotides are TGTGCCAGCAGCAGGACTAGTGGCTACGAGCAGTACTTC. Complete variable domain (other parts from reference TRBV2 and TRBJ2-7): EPEVTQTPSHQVTQMGQEVILRCVPISNHLYFYWYRQILGQKVEFLVSFYNNEISEKSEIFDDQFSVERPDGSNFTLKIRSTKLEDSAMYFCASSRTSGYEQYFGPGTRLTVT.

This clone was picked up one time. The rearrangement uses TRBV7-2 and TRBJ2-2, with D maybe TRBD2 (6 bases). Germline CDR1 SGHTA, CDR2 FQGNSA. Trimming took 5 bases from V and 0 from J, leaving 19 bases between them. The CDR3 is 18 residues long. In DNA, the CDR3 is TGTGCCAGCAGCCGTCAAGCGGGCGACTCTCCGAACACCGGGGAGCTGTTTTTT. Translating it yields CASSRQAGDSPNTGELFF.

The chain couples TRBV24-1 to TRBJ2-1, with a weak D call TRBD1 (5 bases). This CDR3 is built from 18 residues. Germline V gives CDR1 KGHDR, CDR2 SFDVKD. Deletions cut 3 bases from V and 1 base from J, with 18 bases between. This CDR3 is CATSDAWAGRGSYNEQFF. The DNA for the CDR3 is TGTGCCACCAGTGATGCTTGGGCAGGTAGGGGTTCCTACAATGAGCAGTTCTTC.

The chain employs TRBV29-1 and TRBJ1-5, with TRBD1 matching over 8 bases. J gave up 6 bases and V 5 bases, and 9 bases lay outside the gene matches. Germline CDR1 is SQVTM and CDR2 is ANQGSEA. This CDR3 has 14 residues. CDR3 DNA sequence: TGCAGCGTTTCCGACAGGGGAGTGTCTCAGCCCCAGCATTTT. It encodes CSVSDRGVSQPQHF.

This chain connects TRBV6-5 to TRBJ2-1, with TRBD1 matching 7 bases. This CDR3 contains 13 residues. Germline trimming cut 6 bases from V and 9 bases from J; bases unmatched to any gene: 8. Germline-derived CDR1 and CDR2 are MNHEY and SVGAGI. CDR3 coding DNA: TGTGCCAGCAGAGGCCAGACAGGGAGTGAGCAGTTCTTC. Protein: CASRGQTGSEQFF.

The chain uses TRBV5-1 and TRBJ2-2; the match to TRBD1 covers 10 bases. The CDR3 is 16 residues long. Germline values: CDR1 SGHRS, CDR2 YFSETQ. The V gene end was trimmed by 5 bases and the J gene end by 3 bases; junction bases not matched to a gene: 7. The CDR3 loop is CASRFGTGADTGELFF. The CDR3 region has the DNA TGCGCCAGCAGGTTCGGGACAGGGGCGGACACCGGGGAGCTGTTTTTT.